Shown below are 9 T cell receptor beta chains from a single sample sequenced in a study of tumor-infiltrating lymphocytes in primary liver carcinoma. The source material, about 18-31 mg of unsorted bulk tissue, was used to co-extract RNA and DNA. Starting material of about 0.45 ug total RNA yielded TCR beta cDNA via a constant-region primer. Three rounds of nested multiplex PCR with slightly modified ARM-PCR produced TCR beta libraries. In the first two PCR rounds, TRBV1-TRBV30 forward primers were paired with a C-beta reverse primer, and each round lasted roughly 10 cycles. Each CDR3 protein gets one entry after TCRdb re-called the multiplex PCR reads with MiXCR. The sample lists approximately 92,000 distinct CDR3 sequences; around 70% were seen once. The sequencing input was tumor-adjacent normal liver tissue. Receptors originate from a man aged 35-49 years with primary liver carcinoma and hepatitis B virus infection.

Turning to this clonotype: Given a much more abundant clone one base away, this may be a read error. The conserved closing phenylalanine or tryptophan is absent in this CDR3, likely reflecting a read error. J is TRBJ2-5 and V is TRBV7-8; 7 bases line up with TRBD2. The CDR3 has 14 amino acids. Germline V gives CDR1 SGHVS, CDR2 FQNEAQ. V dropped 0 bases and J dropped 4; count of bases not matched to a gene: 2. In DNA form, the CDR3 reads TGTGCCAGCAGCTTAGCGGGACTACGAGAGACCCAGTACATC. Its protein product is CASSLAGLRETQYI.

This clonotype was found once. A much larger clonotype is one base distant, so this may be a read error. The chain carries TRBV10-2 and TRBJ1-1; 7 nucleotides match TRBD1. Germline CDR1 WSHSY, CDR2 SAAADI. V dropped 10 bases and J dropped 6; count of bases not matched to a gene: 11. The CDR3 is 13 amino acids. CDR3 loop: CAIATRGGSEAFF. In nucleotides, the CDR3 is TGCGCCATAGCTACCAGGGGGGGATCTGAAGCTTTCTTT.

The V and J genes are TRBV28 and TRBJ2-7; 9 bases are a match to TRBD1. The CDR3 has 13 residues. Germline assignment: CDR1 MDHEN and CDR2 SYDVKM. J gave up 5 bases and V 10 bases, and 9 bases lay outside the gene matches. The CDR3 loop reads CATLTGGKHEQYF. CDR3 nucleotides: TGTGCCACATTGACAGGGGGAAAACACGAGCAGTACTTC.

As for this clonotype: One base away lies a much larger clone, so this may be a sequencing read error. The chain carries TRBV10-2 and TRBJ2-1; 13 nucleotides line up with TRBD2. The CDR3 is 14 residues long. Germline V gene sequence: CDR1 WSHSY, CDR2 SAAADI. CDR3 nucleotide sequence: TGCACCAGCAAGGACGGACTAGCGGGAGTTGAGCAGTTCTTC. Its translation: CTSKDGLAGVEQFF.

The chain combines TRBV28 with TRBJ1-5; TRBD1 matches 11 bases. The germline V gene encodes CDR1 MDHEN and CDR2 SYDVKM. There are 14 residues in the CDR3. Trimming at V came to 5 bases and at J to 6 bases, leaving 3 bases not matched to a gene. CDR3 sequence reads: CASSPGTGGQPQHF. The CDR3 DNA reads as TGTGCCAGCAGTCCGGGGACAGGGGGTCAGCCCCAGCATTTT.

Remarks on this clonotype: This may arise from a read error, as a much more abundant clone is one base away. The final CDR3 position lacks the conserved phenylalanine or tryptophan, pointing to a likely read error. This sequence joins TRBV5-1 and TRBJ1-2; D is perhaps TRBD1 (6 bases). Trimming stripped 4 bases from V and 6 bases from J, with 10 bases between. This CDR3 is 12 amino acids long. The germline V gene encodes CDR1 SGHRS and CDR2 YFSETQ. CDR3 in DNA: TGCGCCAGCAGCCCACAGGGTAATGGCTACACCTCC. This gives the protein CASSPQGNGYTS.

This clonotype was observed once. An end of the junction does not agree with germline; a read error may underlie this. The V call is TRBV11-2, the J call TRBJ2-7; D uncertain. This CDR3 region has 15 residues. Germline V lookup: CDR1 SGHAT, CDR2 FQNNGV. The CDR3: CANSLWSGPSGEQYF. As DNA, the CDR3 is TGTGCCAACAGCCTGTGGTCAGGCCCCTCGGGCGAGCAGTACTTC.

This clonotype was detected many times. The V and J genes are TRBV6-5 and TRBJ2-7; TRBD2 matches 14 bases. Germline CDR1 is MNHEY and CDR2 is SVGAGI. This CDR3 comprises 17 residues. V gave up 6 bases and J gave up 4 bases; unmatched junction bases: 11. The CDR3 DNA reads as TGTGCCAGCAGCCCCCTGACTAGCGGGAGGGGAGGGTACGAGCAGTACTTC. Protein: CASSPLTSGRGGYEQYF.

Ten or more counts support this clonotype. The chain carries TRBV6-5 and TRBJ1-2, with D hard to call. Germline CDR1 is MNHEY and CDR2 is SVGAGI. The length of the CDR3 is 15 residues. V was trimmed by 0 bases and J by 8 bases, leaving 16 bases between them. DNA for the CDR3: TGTGCCAGCAGTTACTCGATTATGAGCCTAACGGGCTACACCTTC. Protein: CASSYSIMSLTGYTF.